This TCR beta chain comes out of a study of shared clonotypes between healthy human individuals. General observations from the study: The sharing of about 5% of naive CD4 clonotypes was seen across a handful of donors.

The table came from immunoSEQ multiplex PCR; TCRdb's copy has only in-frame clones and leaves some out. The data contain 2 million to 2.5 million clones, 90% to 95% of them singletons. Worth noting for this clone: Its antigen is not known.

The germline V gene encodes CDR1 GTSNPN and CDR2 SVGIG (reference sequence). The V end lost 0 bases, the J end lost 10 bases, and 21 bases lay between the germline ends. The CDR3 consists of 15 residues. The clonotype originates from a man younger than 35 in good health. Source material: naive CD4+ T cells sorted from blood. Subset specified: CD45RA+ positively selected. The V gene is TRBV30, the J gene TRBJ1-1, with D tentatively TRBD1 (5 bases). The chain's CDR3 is CAWSVGMGPLGGAFF. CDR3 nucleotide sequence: TGTGCCTGGAGTGTCGGGATGGGGCCCCTGGGGGGAGCTTTCTTT.